These T cell receptor beta chains were read from a single sample in a study of blood T cell repertoires in COVID-19. Sequenced by immunoSEQ multiplex PCR; TCRdb stores in-frame clones only, minus some. The table includes nearly 80,000 clones, roughly 80% detected once. The sequencing input was peripheral blood. These receptors were collected from a woman aged 70 to 79 with acute or convalescent COVID-19. Each CDR3 is given with its conserved first and last residue. The D gene is left open where the match is weak. For some rows the clone size is stated as once, few or many, or as a class when expanded; others skip it.

v_call,j_call,clone_size,d_call,cdr3_nt,cdr3_aa
TRBV5-1,TRBJ2-1,NA,TRBD2,TGCGCCAGCAGCTTGTGGGCGGGAGGATTCAATGAGCAGTTCTTC,CASSLWAGGFNEQFF
TRBV25-1,TRBJ1-5,few,NA,TGTGCCAGCCGTTTGGGAGGTGAAAATCAGCCCCAGCATTTT,CASRLGGENQPQHF
TRBV19,TRBJ2-2,NA,TRBD1,TGTGCCAGTAGTAGGGGACAGTGGATCGCCGGGGAGCTGTTTTTT,CASSRGQWIAGELFF
TRBV29-1,TRBJ2-1,NA,TRBD1,TGCAGCGGAAGACAGGGGCTTTCGGATGAGCAGTTCTTC,CSGRQGLSDEQFF
TRBV14,TRBJ1-2,NA,NA,TGTGCCAGCAGCCCCGGGAACTATGGCTACACCTTC,CASSPGNYGYTF
TRBV19,TRBJ2-1,NA,TRBD2,TGTGCCAGTTCCTCCGGGACTAGCGGCCTTTTTCGTAATGAGCAGTTCTTC,CASSSGTSGLFRNEQFF
TRBV5-1,TRBJ1-1,NA,NA,TGCGCCAGCAGCTTGGTTACAGGGTACGCTGAAGCTTTCTTT,CASSLVTGYAEAFF
TRBV18,TRBJ1-5,NA,NA,TGTGCCAGCTCACCTGGTCAGGGAGGGACTCAGCCCCAGCATTTT,CASSPGQGGTQPQHF
TRBV6-5,TRBJ1-2,NA,NA,TGTGCCAGCATCCAGACAGGTCTTTACGGTGGCTACACCTTC,CASIQTGLYGGYTF
TRBV5-4,TRBJ2-7,NA,NA,TGTGCCAGCAGCTTTGAGGAGGGGAAGCAGTACTTC,CASSFEEGKQYF
TRBV4-1,TRBJ2-5,NA,NA,TGCGCCAGCAGCTACCAGGGTCGGGAGACCCAGTACTTC,CASSYQGRETQYF
TRBV5-1,TRBJ2-1,NA,NA,TGCGCCAGCAGCTTGCAGCGGAGCTCCTACAATGAGCAGTTCTTC,CASSLQRSSYNEQFF
TRBV7-9,TRBJ1-2,NA,NA,TGTGCCAGCATTTGGATGGAGGATTTGGATGGCTACACCTTC,CASIWMEDLDGYTF
TRBV6-6,TRBJ2-1,NA,TRBD2,TGTGCCAGCAGTATTCGGAGCGGGAGTAGGTACAATGAGCAGTTCTTC,CASSIRSGSRYNEQFF
TRBV4-2,TRBJ2-1,NA,TRBD2,TGTGCCAGCAGCCAAGATCAGGGGACTAGCACTCAGTTCTTC,CASSQDQGTSTQFF
TRBV7-2,TRBJ2-3,NA,TRBD2,TGTGCCAGCAGCCTGGGACTAGCGGGGGGGACAGATACGCAGTATTTT,CASSLGLAGGTDTQYF
TRBV11-2,TRBJ2-1,NA,TRBD2,TGTGCCAGCAGCTTCACTAGCGGGAGGATCCATGAGCAGTTCTTC,CASSFTSGRIHEQFF
TRBV2,TRBJ1-6,NA,TRBD1,TGTGCCAGCAGGACAGGGCTAGATAATTCACCCCTCCACTTT,CASRTGLDNSPLHF
TRBV6-6,TRBJ2-6,once,TRBD1,TGTGCCAGCAGTTACGGGACAGTATCTGGGGCCAACGTCCTGACTTTC,CASSYGTVSGANVLTF
TRBV2,TRBJ2-7,NA,NA,TGTGCCAGCAGGAAAAACACAAATACCTACGAGCAGTACTTC,CASRKNTNTYEQYF
TRBV7-9,TRBJ2-3,NA,TRBD2,TGTGCCAGCAGCCAAATAGCGGGAGGGACAGATACGCAGTATTTT,CASSQIAGGTDTQYF
TRBV18,TRBJ2-1,NA,TRBD1,TGTGCCAGCTCACCACGGGACAGAGTAAGCTACAATGAGCAGTTCTTC,CASSPRDRVSYNEQFF
TRBV3-1/TRBV3-2,TRBJ1-2,once,TRBD1,TGTGCCAGCAGCCAAGTGTCCCTGACCGGGACAGGAACCTATGGCTACACCTTC,CASSQVSLTGTGTYGYTF
TRBV30,TRBJ2-3,NA,NA,TGTGCCTGGAGTTGGTCTACTAGCACAGATACGCAGTATTTT,CAWSWSTSTDTQYF
TRBV6-5,TRBJ1-1,NA,NA,TGTGCCAGCAGGAGCAAAAACTCGGGAGGGTCTGAAGCTTTCTTT,CASRSKNSGGSEAFF
TRBV5-1,TRBJ2-7,NA,TRBD1,TGCGCCAGCAGCTTGGGACAGGGGGCAGACGAGCAGTACTTC,CASSLGQGADEQYF
TRBV19,TRBJ1-2,NA,TRBD1,TGTGCCAGTAGTGCTGGACAGGGCTCTGGCTACACCTTC,CASSAGQGSGYTF
TRBV5-1,TRBJ1-5,NA,TRBD1,TGCGCCAGCAGCCAGACAGGGTTCGATCAGCCCCAGCATTTT,CASSQTGFDQPQHF
TRBV6-1,TRBJ1-5,NA,NA,TGTGCCAGCAGTGAAACTAGGGATCAGCCCCAGCATTTT,CASSETRDQPQHF
TRBV7-3,TRBJ1-2,NA,NA,TGTGCCAGCACTAACGAATTGGGCGAGAACCATGGCTACACCTTC,CASTNELGENHGYTF
TRBV5-1,TRBJ2-3,NA,TRBD1,TGCGCCAGCAGCCTGGGACAGGCGGATACGCAGTATTTT,CASSLGQADTQYF
TRBV6-5,TRBJ2-5,NA,NA,TGTGCCAGCAGTTTCAGGGGCCAAGAGACCCAGTACTTC,CASSFRGQETQYF
TRBV6-4,TRBJ2-3,NA,TRBD2,TGTGCCAGCAAACGGACTAGCGAAACAGATACGCAGTATTTT,CASKRTSETDTQYF
TRBV7-8,TRBJ2-7,NA,TRBD2,TGTGCCAGCAGCTTAGCGCCGGCGGGAGTCTCCTACGAGCAGTACTTC,CASSLAPAGVSYEQYF
TRBV9,TRBJ1-1,NA,TRBD1,TGTGCCAGCGGCTTCTTCGACAGGGGCACTGAAGCTTTCTTT,CASGFFDRGTEAFF
TRBV7-6,TRBJ2-1,NA,TRBD2,TGTGCCAGCAGCTTAGCTAGCGGGGGGTTCAATGAGCAGTTCTTC,CASSLASGGFNEQFF
TRBV19,TRBJ1-5,NA,NA,TGTGCCAGTAGTATGGGTAGCGGGGTGCCCCAGCATTTT,CASSMGSGVPQHF
TRBV2,TRBJ2-7,NA,NA,TGTGCCAGCTCCGGGACACTTGGCTACGAGCAGTACTTC,CASSGTLGYEQYF
TRBV18,TRBJ2-7,NA,TRBD1,TGTGCCAGCTCACCAGGGACAGGGGGGTCCTACGAGCAGTACTTC,CASSPGTGGSYEQYF
TRBV25-1,TRBJ1-2,NA,TRBD1,TGTGCCAGCAGCAGACAGGGGGCCGGTGGCTACACCTTC,CASSRQGAGGYTF
TRBV2,TRBJ1-2,NA,NA,TGTGCCAGCAGTGACGGGTTCTATGGCTACACCTTC,CASSDGFYGYTF